The sequence of this T cell receptor (beta chain) was determined in a study of cytomegalovirus exposure and HLA in healthy donors (dated by TCRdb to the late 2010s). Concerning the study at large: According to a later analysis, one platform produced both the approximately 110 validation repertoires and the 700 or so repertoires of the first cohort. To predict cytomegalovirus infection status, the study combined high-throughput TCR immunosequencing, statistical association of individual TCRs with disease status, and machine learning. In addition to the first cohort of hundreds of subjects, a separate validation cohort of 120 different subjects was used. The study was designed to test whether signatures of past pathogen exposure could be identified by cataloging public T cell receptors. What the authors observed across the whole study: Three of the identified cytomegalovirus-associated TCR beta chains were confirmed in vitro to be specific for cytomegalovirus antigens. In the study, approximately 160 TCR beta chains were listed as associated with cytomegalovirus. While some public TCRs were present in many individuals, most TCR sequences turned up only very rarely across donors. A later analysis had no HLA typing for the validation cohort, so co-occurrence there was scored across all 130 or so repertoires. Cytomegalovirus status was reported to be diagnosed by the classifier with high specificity and sensitivity in both the original and validation cohorts. A later analysis found that TCRs clustered in the first cohort also tended to co-occur in the 100 to 150 validation repertoires, with 94% of cluster scores above 0. According to the authors, the approach could potentially be generalized to other disease states and immunological phenotypes.

Donors formed part of the validation cohort, which comprised 120 subjects and was distinct from the first cohort of 690 or so subjects. Libraries came from the immunoSEQ multiplex PCR assay. In the authors' own workflow: A statistical classification framework was developed to diagnose cytomegalovirus status using the catalog of TCR beta chain sequences. TCRdb provides this immuneACCESS table in a form limited to in-frame rearrangements. Some clones are lacking; in checked studies, under half of them reflect an unresolved V gene, and why the rest are absent is not known. V and J calls and clone size come straight from that table; D and trimming were deduced from the DNA. The table for this sample lists 80,000 to 100,000 clones; approximately 91% of them were counted only once. Of the sample, less than 2.5% falls within the top ten clones. Of note for this clone: This receptor's antigen is unknown. Base-call qualities are not available, and no considerably larger clone is one nucleotide away.

Based on the germline V gene, the CDR1 and CDR2 sequences are MDHEN and SYDVKM. The CDR3 runs 14 amino acids, cysteine and phenylalanine included. The read is trimmed to its CDR3 DNA, 42 bases read in frame from base 1. The V end loses 5 bases and the J end loses 0 bases, and a stretch of 11 bases separates them. In this chain, TRBV28 is recombined with TRBJ2-7; TRBD1 is perhaps the D gene, given 5 matching bases. Sample: PBMCs. The receptor's source is a man aged 25 to 40 in good health and CMV-seronegative. The sequenced DNA is TGTGCCAGCAGTAGAAACAGGCGCTCCTACGAGCAGTACTTC. It encodes CASSRNRRSYEQYF. With the portions outside the CDR3 filled from the reference TRBV28 and TRBJ2-7 genes, the complete variable region becomes DVKVTQSSRYLVKRTGEKVFLECVQDMDHENMFWYRQDPGLGLRLIYFSYDVKMKEKGDIPEGYSVSREKKERFSLILESASTNQTSMYLCASSRNRRSYEQYFGPGTRLTVT.